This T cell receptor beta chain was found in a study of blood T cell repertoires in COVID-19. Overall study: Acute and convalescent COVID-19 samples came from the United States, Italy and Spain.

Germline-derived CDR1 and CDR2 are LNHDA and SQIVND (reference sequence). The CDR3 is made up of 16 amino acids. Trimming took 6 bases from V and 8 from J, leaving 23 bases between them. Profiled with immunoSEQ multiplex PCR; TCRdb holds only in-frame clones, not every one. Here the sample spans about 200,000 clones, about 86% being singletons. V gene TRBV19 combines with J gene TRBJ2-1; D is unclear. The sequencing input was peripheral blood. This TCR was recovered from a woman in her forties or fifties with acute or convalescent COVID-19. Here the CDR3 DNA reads TGTGCCAGTAGCCTACCTACCAAGCGCCCTATCGATGAGCAGTTCTTC. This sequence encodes CASSLPTKRPIDEQFF.